Listed below are T cell receptor beta chains from one sample, sequenced in a study of cytomegalovirus exposure and HLA in healthy donors. Repertoires were generated with immunoSEQ multiplex PCR, while TCRdb's copy carries only in-frame clones and drops some. The repertoire holds 150,000 to 200,000 clones, with 80% as singletons. What was sequenced was PBMCs. These receptors were obtained from a man aged 35 to 55 in good health and CMV-seronegative. Both conserved end residues are part of each CDR3. The order of the fields is J gene, clone size, D gene, CDR3 length, V gene, CDR3 protein, CDR3 DNA. D genes are given only for firm matches. Where a row states a size, it is once, few, many or the class of an expanded clone; other rows omit it.

J gene: TRBJ2-7
clone size: few
D gene: NA
CDR3 length: 13
V gene: TRBV27
CDR3 protein: CASSLRHNYEQYF
CDR3 DNA: TGTGCCAGCAGTTTAAGACATAATTACGAGCAGTACTTC

J gene: TRBJ2-3
clone size: NA
D gene: NA
CDR3 length: 16
V gene: TRBV7-9
CDR3 protein: CASGRGGGAASDTQYF
CDR3 DNA: TGTGCCAGCGGCCGGGGTGGGGGGGCGGCCTCAGATACGCAGTATTTT

J gene: TRBJ1-2
clone size: NA
D gene: NA
CDR3 length: 12
V gene: TRBV28
CDR3 protein: CASGPTAYGYTF
CDR3 DNA: TGTGCCAGCGGGCCTACAGCATATGGCTACACCTTC

J gene: TRBJ1-4
clone size: NA
D gene: TRBD1
CDR3 length: 16
V gene: TRBV7-8
CDR3 protein: CASSSRQGAPGEKLFF
CDR3 DNA: TGTGCCAGCAGCTCAAGGCAGGGGGCGCCGGGTGAAAAACTGTTTTTT

J gene: TRBJ1-2
clone size: NA
D gene: NA
CDR3 length: 15
V gene: TRBV5-1
CDR3 protein: CASSLGQSINYGYTF
CDR3 DNA: TGCGCCAGCAGCTTGGGACAGAGCATTAACTATGGCTACACCTTC

J gene: TRBJ2-7
clone size: NA
D gene: TRBD1
CDR3 length: 15
V gene: TRBV7-2
CDR3 protein: CASSRGQGASYEQYF
CDR3 DNA: TGTGCCAGCAGCCGGGGACAGGGGGCAAGCTACGAGCAGTACTTC

J gene: TRBJ2-6
clone size: few
D gene: NA
CDR3 length: 13
V gene: TRBV6-6
CDR3 protein: CASRDRESDVLTF
CDR3 DNA: TGTGCCAGCAGGGACAGAGAGTCGGACGTCCTGACTTTC

J gene: TRBJ1-4
clone size: few
D gene: TRBD1
CDR3 length: 14
V gene: TRBV6-5
CDR3 protein: CASSPTGQKGKLFF
CDR3 DNA: TGTGCCAGCAGTCCGACAGGGCAGAAGGGAAAACTGTTTTTT

J gene: TRBJ2-2
clone size: NA
D gene: TRBD1
CDR3 length: 15
V gene: TRBV7-6
CDR3 protein: CASSLGQGAIGELFF
CDR3 DNA: TGTGCCAGCAGCTTGGGACAGGGGGCAATCGGGGAGCTGTTTTTT

J gene: TRBJ1-1
clone size: NA
D gene: NA
CDR3 length: 13
V gene: TRBV7-9
CDR3 protein: CASSYTGPTQAFF
CDR3 DNA: TGTGCCAGCAGTTACACAGGGCCCACCCAGGCTTTCTTT

J gene: TRBJ2-3
clone size: NA
D gene: NA
CDR3 length: 14
V gene: TRBV7-2
CDR3 protein: CASSPIPSTDTQYF
CDR3 DNA: TGTGCCAGCAGCCCGATCCCTAGCACGGATACGCAGTATTTT

J gene: TRBJ2-5
clone size: few
D gene: TRBD1
CDR3 length: 16
V gene: TRBV27
CDR3 protein: CASSLGQHLNQETQYF
CDR3 DNA: TGTGCCAGCAGTTTGGGACAGCACCTGAACCAAGAGACCCAGTACTTC

J gene: TRBJ1-5
clone size: NA
D gene: NA
CDR3 length: 13
V gene: TRBV2
CDR3 protein: CASSPTYASPQHF
CDR3 DNA: TGTGCCAGCAGCCCTACCTATGCCTCCCCCCAGCATTTT

J gene: TRBJ1-2
clone size: NA
D gene: NA
CDR3 length: 12
V gene: TRBV5-6
CDR3 protein: CASSFRGYGYTF
CDR3 DNA: TGTGCCAGCAGCTTTCGAGGCTATGGCTACACCTTC

J gene: TRBJ2-7
clone size: NA
D gene: TRBD2
CDR3 length: 15
V gene: TRBV7-2
CDR3 protein: CASRPLAGGAYEQYF
CDR3 DNA: TGTGCCAGCAGACCACTAGCGGGAGGGGCTTACGAGCAGTACTTC

J gene: TRBJ2-3
clone size: few
D gene: NA
CDR3 length: 16
V gene: TRBV27
CDR3 protein: CASSLGQFGPSDTQYF
CDR3 DNA: TGTGCCAGCAGTTTAGGACAGTTTGGGCCCTCCGATACGCAGTATTTT

J gene: TRBJ1-2
clone size: NA
D gene: TRBD1
CDR3 length: 15
V gene: TRBV7-2
CDR3 protein: CASSSRQGGNYGYTF
CDR3 DNA: TGTGCCAGCAGCTCCCGACAGGGGGGTAACTATGGCTACACCTTC

J gene: TRBJ1-1
clone size: NA
D gene: TRBD1
CDR3 length: 20
V gene: TRBV4-1
CDR3 protein: CASSQPDGTGGGGFSTEAFF
CDR3 DNA: TGCGCCAGCAGCCAGCCCGATGGGACAGGGGGCGGGGGGTTTAGCACTGAAGCTTTCTTT

J gene: TRBJ2-7
clone size: once
D gene: TRBD1
CDR3 length: 14
V gene: TRBV18
CDR3 protein: CASSLGQGFVEQYF
CDR3 DNA: TGTGCCAGCTCACTAGGACAGGGGTTTGTGGAGCAGTACTTC

J gene: TRBJ2-7
clone size: NA
D gene: TRBD2
CDR3 length: 15
V gene: TRBV19
CDR3 protein: CAGSIGLAGPYEQYF
CDR3 DNA: TGTGCCGGTAGTATAGGGCTAGCGGGCCCCTACGAGCAGTACTTC

J gene: TRBJ2-7
clone size: once
D gene: TRBD1
CDR3 length: 13
V gene: TRBV27
CDR3 protein: CASSQGQGGEQYF
CDR3 DNA: TGTGCCAGCAGTCAGGGACAGGGCGGCGAGCAGTACTTC

J gene: TRBJ1-1
clone size: NA
D gene: NA
CDR3 length: 11
V gene: TRBV29-1
CDR3 protein: CSVARGTEAFF
CDR3 DNA: TGCAGCGTTGCTAGGGGCACTGAAGCTTTCTTT

J gene: TRBJ2-2
clone size: NA
D gene: TRBD2
CDR3 length: 15
V gene: TRBV6-1
CDR3 protein: CASRGTSGSTGELFF
CDR3 DNA: TGTGCCAGCAGGGGGACTAGCGGGAGCACCGGGGAGCTGTTTTTT

J gene: TRBJ2-6
clone size: few
D gene: NA
CDR3 length: 17
V gene: TRBV7-9
CDR3 protein: CASSFGGRSSGANVLTF
CDR3 DNA: TGTGCCAGCAGCTTTGGAGGGAGAAGCTCTGGGGCCAACGTCCTGACTTTC

J gene: TRBJ2-1
clone size: few
D gene: NA
CDR3 length: 10
V gene: TRBV29-1
CDR3 protein: CSVFETEQFF
CDR3 DNA: TGCAGCGTTTTCGAGACAGAGCAGTTCTTC

J gene: TRBJ2-2
clone size: NA
D gene: NA
CDR3 length: 13
V gene: TRBV2
CDR3 protein: CAGGVQRTGELFF
CDR3 DNA: TGTGCCGGCGGAGTCCAGCGCACCGGGGAGCTGTTTTTT

J gene: TRBJ2-5
clone size: NA
D gene: NA
CDR3 length: 16
V gene: TRBV30
CDR3 protein: CAWSGHVREVEETQYF
CDR3 DNA: TGTGCCTGGAGTGGCCACGTCAGGGAGGTGGAAGAGACCCAGTACTTC

J gene: TRBJ2-1
clone size: NA
D gene: TRBD1
CDR3 length: 15
V gene: TRBV6-5
CDR3 protein: CASSRTGGTYNEQFF
CDR3 DNA: TGTGCCAGTTCAAGAACAGGGGGAACCTACAATGAGCAGTTCTTC

J gene: TRBJ1-6
clone size: NA
D gene: NA
CDR3 length: 15
V gene: TRBV7-2
CDR3 protein: CASSLDQRLNSPLHF
CDR3 DNA: TGTGCCAGCAGCTTAGACCAGAGGCTTAATTCACCCCTCCACTTT